This note documents a single TCR beta chain sequence. This sample is drawn from a study of regulatory T cells in long-lasting Graves disease. The CDR3 has 14 amino acids. The ends were cut back, 3 bases at V and 9 bases at J, with 18 bases in the middle. Time point denoted: newly diagnosed GD, antithyroid drugs for less than 3 months. RNA extracted from PBMCs served as the sequencing template. Graves' disease diagnosis was established per American Thyroid Association guidelines. TCR beta libraries were built with iRepertoire HTBI primers and Arm-PCR of CDR3 regions. TCRdb redid the calling of the multiplex PCR reads with MiXCR, one entry per CDR3 protein. The sample has roughly 320,000 distinct CDR3 sequences, about a sixth seen once; the top ten hold 25% to 30%. A further study also used this sample, focusing on T cells in Graves' hyperthyroidism and ophthalmopathy. As that study records: Uncontrolled infections, other autoimmune diseases, pregnancy or lactation led to exclusion of patients. Diagnoses were established using clinical symptoms, serum thyroxine and TRAb, thyroid ultrasound and orbital computed tomography.

V and J are TRBV12-3 or TRBV12-4 and TRBJ2-7; D possibly matches TRBD1 or TRBD2 (5 bases each). This specimen consisted of peripheral blood mononuclear cells (PBMCs), obtained at new diagnosis, from a patient treated with antithyroid drugs. This receptor was obtained from a man aged 40-50 years with Graves disease. This chain's CDR3 is CASSFVGAALGQYF. DNA for the CDR3: TGTGCCAGCAGTTTTGTCGGGGCGGCCCTCGGGCAGTACTTC.